The 12 T cell receptor beta chains in this list originate from one sample, sequenced in a study of cytomegalovirus exposure and HLA in healthy donors. PCR used 60 Vbeta primers and 13 Jbeta primers. Repertoires were generated with immunoSEQ multiplex PCR, while TCRdb's copy carries only in-frame clones and drops some. The sample carries 120,000 or so clones, less than 85% recorded once. Material for sequencing was PBMCs. These TCRs come from a male donor in good health and CMV-seronegative.

Notes on this clone: The germline gene is not matched at one end of the junction; a read error may be the cause. The chain joins TRBV30 to TRBJ2-6, with D tentatively TRBD1 (6 bases). There are 16 residues in the CDR3. Germline loops: CDR1 GTSNPN, CDR2 SVGIG (reference sequence). The CDR3 sequence: CAWTMTGLSGANGLTF. The CDR3 region has the DNA TGTGCCTGGACCATGACAGGACTCTCTGGGGCCAACGGCCTGACTTTC.

The V and J genes are TRBV13 and TRBJ1-2; 9 nucleotides match TRBD1. The V gene end was trimmed by 5 bases and the J gene end by 1 base; junction bases not matched to a gene: 5. This CDR3 is 15 amino acids long. CDR1 is PRHDT, CDR2 FYEKMQ, per germline (reference sequence). CDR3 amino acids: CASSPRDRDNYGYTF. The CDR3 nucleotides read TGTGCCAGCAGCCCCCGGGACAGGGATAACTATGGCTACACCTTC.

The chain joins TRBV7-9 to TRBJ2-6, with D perhaps TRBD2 (6 bases). The germline CDR1 and CDR2 sequences are SEHNR and FQNEAQ (reference sequence). The V end lost 5 bases, the J end lost 4 bases, and 24 bases lay between the germline ends. The CDR3 is made up of 19 amino acids. CDR3: CASSENREKGKTGANVLTF. The CDR3 DNA reads TGTGCCAGCAGCGAAAACCGGGAGAAGGGGAAGACAGGGGCCAACGTCCTGACTTTC.

This clone appeared a single time. The CDR3 is CASSWRQGGQPQHF. Here the CDR3 DNA reads TGCGCCAGCAGCTGGCGACAGGGGGGACAGCCCCAGCATTTT. The genes are TRBV5-1 and TRBJ1-5; 9 bases map to TRBD1. This CDR3 is built from 14 residues. CDR1 and CDR2 from the germline V gene are SGHRS and YFSETQ. Trimming took 3 bases from V and 7 from J; bases not matched to a gene: 5.

The chain joins TRBV6-5 to TRBJ2-7, with 10 bases lining up with TRBD2. The J segment lost 3 bases and the V segment lost 7 bases, leaving 9 bases of the junction unmatched. The germline gives CDR1 MNHEY, CDR2 SVGAGI. The CDR3 spans 15 residues. The CDR3 reads CASTRGSSGGYEQYF. The CDR3 coding sequence is TGTGCCAGCACCCGTGGGTCTAGCGGGGGCTACGAGCAGTACTTC.

The V and J genes are TRBV4-3 and TRBJ2-7, with 7 bases fitting TRBD2. This CDR3 spans 15 amino acids. Trimming cost V 1 base and J 5 bases; bases outside gene matches: 8. Germline V lookup: CDR1 LGHNA, CDR2 YSLEER. DNA of the CDR3: TGCGCCAGCAGCCAAGGGGGGGAGGGGTACCACGAGCAGTACTTC. It is translated as CASSQGGEGYHEQYF.

V gene TRBV19 combines with J gene TRBJ1-2, with D perhaps TRBD1 (5 bases). Deletions cut 4 bases from V and 8 bases from J, with 20 bases between. This CDR3 is 15 amino acids long. CDR1 and CDR2 from the germline V gene are LNHDA and SQIVND (reference sequence). The chain's CDR3 is CASSSDSYKFEGYTF. The CDR3, as DNA: TGTGCCAGTAGTAGTGACAGTTACAAGTTTGAAGGCTACACCTTC. Together with reference TRBV19 and TRBJ1-2, the CDR3 gives the full variable domain: DGGITQSPKYLFRKEGQNVTLSCEQNLNHDAMYWYRQDPGQGLRLIYYSQIVNDFQKGDIAEGYSVSREKKESFPLTVTSAQKNPTAFYLCASSSDSYKFEGYTFGSGTRLTVV.

The chain combines TRBV25-1 with TRBJ1-2; 8 bases map to TRBD1. The CDR3 extends over 15 amino acids. The junction had 13 bases not matched to a gene; V was cut back by 5 bases and J by 8 bases. Germline V lookup: CDR1 MGHDK, CDR2 SYGVNS. CDR3 sequence: CASSPTGQGRLGYTF. CDR3 in DNA: TGTGCCAGCAGTCCCACAGGACAGGGCCGGTTGGGCTACACCTTC.

The rearrangement uses TRBV11-2 and TRBJ2-7, with D perhaps TRBD1 (5 bases). The CDR3 extends over 15 amino acids. Germline V CDR1 and CDR2: SGHAT, FQNNGV. The V end was cut by 2 bases, the J end by 0 bases, with 11 bases between. Written as DNA, the CDR3 is TGTGCCAGCAGCTTAAGTGGGGCAGTCTCCTACGAGCAGTACTTC. Protein product: CASSLSGAVSYEQYF.

This clone was seen a single time. The rearrangement links TRBV10-1 to TRBJ2-7; D is possibly TRBD1 (6 bases). This CDR3 comprises 14 residues. Trimming stripped 3 bases from V and 1 base from J, with 10 bases between. Germline lookup yields CDR1 WNHNN and CDR2 SYGVQD (reference sequence). The CDR3 sequence is CASSDYRASYEQYF. In DNA form, the CDR3 reads TGCGCCAGCAGTGATTACAGGGCGTCCTACGAGCAGTACTTC.

This clone was seen just once. The chain carries TRBV7-6 and TRBJ2-3; D gene ambiguous. The CDR3 runs 15 residues. Germline CDR1 SGHVS, CDR2 FNYEAQ. The V end lost 1 base, the J end lost 2 bases, and 10 bases lay between the germline ends. In nucleotides, the CDR3 is TGTGCCAGCAGCTTAGGCTCCGGGTACACAGATACGCAGTATTTT. This sequence encodes CASSLGSGYTDTQYF. The full variable domain, completed using reference TRBV7-6 and TRBJ2-3, is GAGVSQSPRYKVTKRGQDVALRCDPISGHVSLYWYRQALGQGPEFLTYFNYEAQQDKSGLPNDRFSAERPEGSISTLTIQRTEQRDSAMYRCASSLGSGYTDTQYFGPGTRLTVL.

The rearrangement joins TRBV9 to TRBJ2-2; TRBD2 aligns across 12 bases. The CDR3 is made up of 17 amino acids. J gave up 7 bases and V 0 bases, and 7 bases lay outside the gene matches. Germline CDR1 and CDR2: SGDLS and YYNGEE. The CDR3 here is CASSVALAGGLGGELFF. Here the CDR3 DNA reads TGTGCCAGCAGCGTAGCGCTAGCGGGAGGGCTGGGCGGGGAGCTGTTTTTT.